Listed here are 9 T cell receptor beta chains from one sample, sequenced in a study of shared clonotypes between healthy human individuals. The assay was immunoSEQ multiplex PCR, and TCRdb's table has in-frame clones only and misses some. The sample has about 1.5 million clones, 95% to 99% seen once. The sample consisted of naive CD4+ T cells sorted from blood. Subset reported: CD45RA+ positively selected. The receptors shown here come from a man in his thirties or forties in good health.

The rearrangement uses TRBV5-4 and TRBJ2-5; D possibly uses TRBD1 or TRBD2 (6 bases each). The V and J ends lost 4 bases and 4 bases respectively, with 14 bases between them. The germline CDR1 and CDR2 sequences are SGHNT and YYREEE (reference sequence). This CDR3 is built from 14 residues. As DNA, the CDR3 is TGTGCCAGCAGCCTCAAACAGGGAGGAGAGACCCAGTACTTC. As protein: CASSLKQGGETQYF. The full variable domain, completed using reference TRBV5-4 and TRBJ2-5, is ETGVTQSPTHLIKTRGQQVTLRCSSQSGHNTVSWYQQALGQGPQFIFQYYREEENGRGNFPPRFSGLQFPNYSSELNVNALELDDSALYLCASSLKQGGETQYFGPGTRLLVL.

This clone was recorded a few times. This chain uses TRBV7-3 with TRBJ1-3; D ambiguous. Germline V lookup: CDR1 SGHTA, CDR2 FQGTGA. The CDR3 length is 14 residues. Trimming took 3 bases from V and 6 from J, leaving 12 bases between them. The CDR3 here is CASSLDLFENTIYF. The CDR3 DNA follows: TGTGCCAGCAGCTTGGACTTATTTGAAAACACCATATATTTT. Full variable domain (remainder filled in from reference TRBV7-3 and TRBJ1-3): GAGVSQTPSNKVTEKGKYVELRCDPISGHTALYWYRQSLGQGPEFLIYFQGTGAADDSGLPNDRFFAVRPEGSVSTLKIQRTERGDSAVYLCASSLDLFENTIYFGEGSWLTVV.

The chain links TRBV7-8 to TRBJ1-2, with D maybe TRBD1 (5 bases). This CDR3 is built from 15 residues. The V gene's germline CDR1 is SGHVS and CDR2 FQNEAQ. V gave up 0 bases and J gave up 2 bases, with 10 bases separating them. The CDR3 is CASSLAAGMNYGYTF. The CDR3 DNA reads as TGTGCCAGCAGCTTAGCGGCAGGGATGAACTATGGCTACACCTTC.

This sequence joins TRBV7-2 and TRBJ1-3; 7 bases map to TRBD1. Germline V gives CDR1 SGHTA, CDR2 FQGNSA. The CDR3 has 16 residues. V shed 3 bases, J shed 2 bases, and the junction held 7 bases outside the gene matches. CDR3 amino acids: CASSFIGQGAGNTIYF. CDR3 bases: TGTGCCAGCAGCTTTATTGGGCAGGGGGCTGGAAACACCATATATTTT.

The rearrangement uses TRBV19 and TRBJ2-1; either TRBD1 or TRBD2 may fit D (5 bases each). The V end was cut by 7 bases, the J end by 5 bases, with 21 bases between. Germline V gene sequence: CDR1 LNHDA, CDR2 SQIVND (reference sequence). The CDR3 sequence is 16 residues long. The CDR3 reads CASTPSGRERHNEQFF. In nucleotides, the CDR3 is TGTGCCAGTACCCCCTCCGGCAGGGAGCGACACAATGAGCAGTTCTTC.

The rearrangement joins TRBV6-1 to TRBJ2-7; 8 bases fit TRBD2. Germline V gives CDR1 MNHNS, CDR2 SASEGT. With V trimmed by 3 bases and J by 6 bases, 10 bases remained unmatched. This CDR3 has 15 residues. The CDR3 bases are TGTGCCAGCAGTGAGGGGGCGGGAGGAAGTTTCGAGCAGTACTTC. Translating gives CASSEGAGGSFEQYF.

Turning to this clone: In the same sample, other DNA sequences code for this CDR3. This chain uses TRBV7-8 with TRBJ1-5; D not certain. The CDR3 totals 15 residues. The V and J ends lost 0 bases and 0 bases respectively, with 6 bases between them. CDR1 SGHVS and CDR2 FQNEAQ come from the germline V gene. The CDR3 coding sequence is TGTGCCAGCAGCTTAGCCCTCTATAGCAATCAGCCCCAGCATTTT. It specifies CASSLALYSNQPQHF. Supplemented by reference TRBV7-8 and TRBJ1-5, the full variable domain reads GAGVSQSPRYKVAKRGQDVALRCDPISGHVSLFWYQQALGQGPEFLTYFQNEAQLDKSGLPSDRFFAERPEGSVSTLKIQRTQQEDSAVYLCASSLALYSNQPQHFGDGTRLSIL.

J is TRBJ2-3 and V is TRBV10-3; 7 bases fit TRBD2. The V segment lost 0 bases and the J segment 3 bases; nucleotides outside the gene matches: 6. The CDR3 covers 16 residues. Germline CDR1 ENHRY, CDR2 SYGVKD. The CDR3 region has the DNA TGTGCCATCAGTGAGTCTCCAGCGGGATGGACAGATACGCAGTATTTT. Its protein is CAISESPAGWTDTQYF.

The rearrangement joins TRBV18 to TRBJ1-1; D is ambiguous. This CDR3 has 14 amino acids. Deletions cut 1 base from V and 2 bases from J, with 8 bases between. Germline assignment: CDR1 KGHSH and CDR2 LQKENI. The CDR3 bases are TGTGCCAGCTCACCACAGGGTTTTAACACTGAAGCTTTCTTT. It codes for CASSPQGFNTEAFF. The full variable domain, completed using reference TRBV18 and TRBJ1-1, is NAGVMQNPRHLVRRRGQEARLRCSPMKGHSHVYWYRQLPEEGLKFMVYLQKENIIDESGMPKERFSAEFPKEGPSILRIQQVVRGDSAAYFCASSPQGFNTEAFFGQGTRLTVV.